What follows are 25 T cell receptor beta chains derived from one specimen sequenced in a study of blood T cell repertoires in COVID-19. Repertoires were generated with immunoSEQ multiplex PCR, while TCRdb's copy carries only in-frame clones and drops some. There are some 250,000 clones in the sample; 80% to 85% occur only once, and approximately 3.2% lies in the top ten. Specimen: peripheral blood. The source is a woman under 30 with acute or convalescent COVID-19.

As DNA, the CDR3 is TGTGCCAGCAGCTCCGGGACTAGCGGGAACAATGAGCAGTTCTTC. Protein product: CASSSGTSGNNEQFF. The chain uses TRBV7-9 and TRBJ2-1; TRBD2 matches 13 bases. With 4 bases clipped from V and 5 bases from J, the junction kept 2 bases outside the gene matches. Germline V gene lookup returns CDR1 SEHNR and CDR2 FQNEAQ (reference sequence). This CDR3 comprises 15 residues.

This clone was seen a handful of times. In the same sample, other DNA sequences code for this CDR3. The chain links TRBV5-1 to TRBJ1-5; 7 bases match TRBD1. Trimming at V came to 0 bases and at J to 5 bases, leaving 2 bases not matched to a gene. The germline CDR1 and CDR2 sequences are SGHRS and YFSETQ. This CDR3 region has 14 residues. The DNA for the CDR3 is TGCGCCAGCAGCTTGGGACAGGGAGATCAGCCCCAGCATTTT. Protein sequence: CASSLGQGDQPQHF.

The V and J genes are TRBV30 and TRBJ1-2, with no clear D. This CDR3 has 12 amino acids. The V and J ends lost 1 base and 1 base respectively, with 4 bases between them. Germline loops: CDR1 GTSNPN, CDR2 SVGIG (reference sequence). The CDR3 loop reads CAWSAGNYGYTF. CDR3 nucleotides: TGTGCCTGGAGTGCCGGTAACTATGGCTACACCTTC. Using reference TRBV30 and TRBJ1-2 for the parts outside the CDR3, the full variable domain is SQTIHQWPATLVQPVGSPLSLECTVEGTSNPNLYWYRQAAGRGLQLLFYSVGIGQISSEVPQNLSASRPQDRQFILSSKKLLLSDSGFYLCAWSAGNYGYTFGSGTRLTVV.

The chain recombines TRBV29-1 with TRBJ2-1; 8 positions match TRBD2. V was pared by 8 bases and J by 15 bases, with 12 bases of the junction left unmatched. The CDR3 is 11 residues long. CDR1 and CDR2 from the germline V gene are SQVTM and ANQGSEA. The CDR3, as DNA: TGCAGCCTTCGGGAGGGGGGCCTCCGGTTCTTC. It yields the protein CSLREGGLRFF.

This chain uses TRBV6-5 with TRBJ2-1; 11 bases agree with TRBD2. This CDR3 is 16 amino acids long. With V trimmed by 0 bases and J by 10 bases, 8 bases remained unmatched. Germline CDR1 MNHEY, CDR2 SVGAGI. In DNA form, the CDR3 reads TGTGCCAGCAGTTACTCGGGGACTAGCGGAGGGTGGGAGCAGTTCTTC. Its translation: CASSYSGTSGGWEQFF.

The chain employs TRBV30 and TRBJ1-6, with unresolved D. The CDR3 sequence is 12 residues long. V was shortened by 5 bases and J by 2 bases, with 4 bases between the two germline ends. The V gene's germline CDR1 is GTSNPN and CDR2 SVGIG (reference sequence). Here the CDR3 DNA reads TGTGCCTGGGGCGCCTATAATTCACCCCTCCACTTT. It codes for CAWGAYNSPLHF.

This chain uses TRBV6-1 with TRBJ1-5, with D unclear. V was cut by 3 bases and J by 5 bases, with 8 bases left in between. There are 13 residues in the CDR3. Germline CDR1 is MNHNS and CDR2 is SASEGT. The CDR3 reads CASSESLDQPQHF. CDR3 nucleotides: TGTGCCAGCAGTGAGAGTCTCGATCAGCCCCAGCATTTT.

The rearrangement joins TRBV28 to TRBJ2-7; 14 bases match TRBD2. The CDR3 extends over 17 amino acids. The V gene end was trimmed by 6 bases and the J gene end by 1 base; junction bases not matched to a gene: 8. Germline values: CDR1 MDHEN, CDR2 SYDVKM. The CDR3 sequence is CASSYGTSGSLSYEQYF. DNA of the CDR3: TGTGCCAGCAGCTACGGGACTAGCGGGAGTTTGTCCTACGAGCAGTACTTC.

The gene calls are TRBV10-3 and TRBJ2-1; 11 bases fit TRBD2. CDR3 length equals 16 residues. CDR1 ENHRY and CDR2 SYGVKD come from the germline V gene. V trimming: 6 bases; J trimming: 5 bases; junction bases outside the gene matches: 9. The CDR3: CAISKNPGLADNEQFF. Here the CDR3 DNA reads TGTGCCATCAGCAAAAACCCGGGACTAGCGGACAATGAGCAGTTCTTC.

The chain couples TRBV28 to TRBJ2-1; 9 bases fit TRBD2. J was trimmed by 9 bases and V by 6 bases; bases with no gene match: 12. The CDR3 is made up of 15 amino acids. From germline, CDR1 is MDHEN and CDR2 SYDVKM. The CDR3 DNA sequence: TGTGCCAGCAGCAAACCGGGACTAGCATTTAGTGAGCAGTTCTTC. This sequence encodes CASSKPGLAFSEQFF.

The V gene is TRBV27, the J gene TRBJ1-2; D remains ambiguous. The CDR3 has 14 residues. The germline V gene encodes CDR1 MNHEY and CDR2 SMNVEV (reference sequence). Trimming removed 6 bases from V and 4 bases from J, with 15 bases in between. The CDR3 here is CASSLTRTSYGYTF. CDR3 DNA: TGTGCCAGCAGCCTCACAAGAACTAGCTATGGCTACACCTTC.

This rearrangement joins TRBV28 to TRBJ2-7, with 7 positions matching TRBD2. The V gene's germline CDR1 is MDHEN and CDR2 SYDVKM. The CDR3 length is 15 residues. V shed 4 bases, J shed 2 bases, and the junction held 8 bases outside the gene matches. The DNA of the CDR3 is TGTGCCAGCAGTTCTGCCTCTAGCGGTGCCTACGAGCAGTACTTC. Its translation is CASSSASSGAYEQYF. Supplemented by reference TRBV28 and TRBJ2-7, the full variable domain reads DVKVTQSSRYLVKRTGEKVFLECVQDMDHENMFWYRQDPGLGLRLIYFSYDVKMKEKGDIPEGYSVSREKKERFSLILESASTNQTSMYLCASSSASSGAYEQYFGPGTRLTVT.

This clone occurred a few times. This chain links TRBV24-1 with TRBJ1-3; TRBD1 might be the D (6 bases). The CDR3 contains 17 residues. V was cut by 10 bases and J by 4 bases, with 25 bases left in between. In germline, CDR1 is KGHDR, CDR2 SFDVKD. The CDR3 loop reads CATTDRFLHPDGNTIYF. CDR3 in DNA: TGTGCCACGACTGACAGGTTCCTCCACCCTGACGGAAACACCATATATTTT.

The V and J genes are TRBV6-1 and TRBJ1-2; unclear D gene. This CDR3 comprises 12 residues. V lost 2 bases and J 4 bases, leaving 5 bases between the germline ends. Germline CDR1 MNHNS, CDR2 SASEGT. The CDR3 here is CASSEYIYGYTF. The CDR3 bases are TGTGCCAGCAGTGAATATATCTATGGCTACACCTTC.

This clone was seen just once. The chain combines TRBV4-1 with TRBJ2-3; D call uncertain. The CDR3 is made up of 13 amino acids. The germline V and J ends were trimmed by 0 bases and 4 bases, with 5 bases remaining between them. The V gene's germline CDR1 is MGHRA and CDR2 YSYEKL. In DNA, the CDR3 is TGCGCCAGCAGCCAAGAAAGCTCAGATACGCAGTATTTT. Its protein is CASSQESSDTQYF.

This rearrangement joins TRBV7-9 to TRBJ1-1; maybe TRBD1 (5 bases). The CDR3 extends over 14 amino acids. In germline, CDR1 is SEHNR, CDR2 FQNEAQ (reference sequence). V was clipped by 7 bases and J by 1 base, with 13 bases between them. The DNA for the CDR3 is TGTGCCAGCACTCGGGGGGAATCGAACACTGAAGCTTTCTTT. Its protein product is CASTRGESNTEAFF.

The genes are TRBV6-5 and TRBJ1-4; D gene ambiguous. CDR1 is MNHEY, CDR2 SVGAGI, per germline. V lost 0 bases, J lost 7 bases, and 12 bases lay in between. CDR3 length: 15 amino acids. The CDR3 region is CASSYSARLGEKLFF. DNA for the CDR3: TGTGCCAGCAGTTACTCCGCCAGGCTGGGTGAAAAACTGTTTTTT.

The V call is TRBV9, the J call TRBJ2-1; D may be TRBD2 (6 bases). The CDR3 consists of 17 residues. CDR1 and CDR2 (germline): SGDLS, YYNGEE. V was trimmed by 4 bases and J by 0 bases, leaving 17 bases between them. CDR3 nucleotide sequence: TGTGCCAGCAGCATGCCTCAAGCGGGTAGCTCCTACAATGAGCAGTTCTTC. Amino acid sequence: CASSMPQAGSSYNEQFF.

This rearrangement joins TRBV29-1 to TRBJ1-2; the D is unclear. Looked up from germline, CDR1 is SQVTM and CDR2 is ANQGSEA. CDR3 length: 11 residues. V lost 0 bases and J lost 11, with 10 bases in between. The CDR3 loop is CSVEDRQTYTF. The CDR3 DNA sequence: TGCAGCGTTGAAGATCGGCAGACTTACACCTTC. Based on the CDR3 plus reference TRBV29-1 and TRBJ1-2, the full variable domain is SAVISQKPSRDICQRGTSLTIQCQVDSQVTMMFWYRQQPGQSLTLIATANQGSEATYESGFVIDKFPISRPNLTFSTLTVSNMSPEDSSIYLCSVEDRQTYTFGSGTRLTVV.

V gene TRBV30 combines with J gene TRBJ1-3; a possible D gene is TRBD1 (5 bases). The CDR3 has 16 residues. The germline gives CDR1 GTSNPN, CDR2 SVGIG (reference sequence). Trimming shortened V by 0 bases and J by 4 bases, and 16 bases separated the two germline ends. This chain's CDR3 is CAWSVHSKGWGNTIYF. The CDR3 nucleotides are TGTGCCTGGAGTGTACACTCCAAGGGGTGGGGAAACACCATATATTTT.

The rearrangement uses TRBV4-3 and TRBJ2-1; no clear D. Germline V lookup: CDR1 LGHNA, CDR2 YSLEER. V was clipped by 4 bases and J by 0 bases, with 10 bases between them. This CDR3 comprises 15 residues. DNA of the CDR3: TGCGCCAGCAGCCGCCAACTGAGCTCCTACAATGAGCAGTTCTTC. It yields the protein CASSRQLSSYNEQFF.

V usage is TRBV2 and J usage is TRBJ1-6; 8 bases are shared with TRBD1. V gave up 3 bases and J gave up 8 bases; unmatched junction bases: 6. Per the germline V gene, CDR1 is SNHLY and CDR2 is FYNNEI. The CDR3 is 15 residues long. Written as DNA, the CDR3 is TGTGCCAGCAGTGAGGAAGGACAGGGATATTCACCCCTCCACTTT. It specifies CASSEEGQGYSPLHF.

This clone is classed as medium-sized. The chain carries TRBV30 and TRBJ1-1; D is uncertain. This CDR3 comprises 12 residues. Looked up from germline, CDR1 is GTSNPN and CDR2 is SVGIG (reference sequence). V lost 2 bases and J lost 1, with 5 bases in between. The CDR3 spells CAWSRRNTEAFF. The CDR3 coding sequence is TGTGCCTGGAGTCGGAGGAACACTGAAGCTTTCTTT.

The sample holds a few counts of this clone. This CDR3 reads CASGLGLAGGGSEQFF. The CDR3 DNA reads TGTGCTAGTGGTTTGGGACTAGCGGGAGGAGGGAGTGAGCAGTTCTTC. The chain employs TRBV12-5 and TRBJ2-1, with TRBD2 matching 13 bases. With V trimmed by 1 base and J by 9 bases, 6 bases remained unmatched. The CDR3 totals 16 residues. The V gene's germline CDR1 is LGHNT and CDR2 FRNRAP.

This clone was seen a few times. The chain links TRBV30 to TRBJ2-5, with a tentative D call TRBD1 (6 bases). V was cut by 2 bases and J by 4 bases, with 11 bases left in between. The germline V gene encodes CDR1 GTSNPN and CDR2 SVGIG (reference sequence). The CDR3 consists of 13 residues. As DNA, the CDR3 is TGTGCCTGGAGTTCAGGGGCCCCAGAGACCCAGTACTTC. It codes for CAWSSGAPETQYF. The full variable domain, its missing parts supplied by reference TRBV30 and TRBJ2-5, is SQTIHQWPATLVQPVGSPLSLECTVEGTSNPNLYWYRQAAGRGLQLLFYSVGIGQISSEVPQNLSASRPQDRQFILSSKKLLLSDSGFYLCAWSSGAPETQYFGPGTRLLVL.